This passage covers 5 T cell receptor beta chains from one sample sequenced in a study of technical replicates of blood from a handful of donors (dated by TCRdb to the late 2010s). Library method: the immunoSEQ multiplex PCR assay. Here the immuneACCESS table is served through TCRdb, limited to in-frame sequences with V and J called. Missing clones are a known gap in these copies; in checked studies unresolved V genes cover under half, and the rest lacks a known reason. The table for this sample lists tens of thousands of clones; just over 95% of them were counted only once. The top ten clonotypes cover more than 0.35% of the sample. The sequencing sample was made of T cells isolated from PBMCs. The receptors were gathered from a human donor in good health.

In DNA, the CDR3 is TGTGCCAGCAGCCCATCGGGACAGGGACTCTATGGCTACACCTTC. Amino acids: CASSPSGQGLYGYTF. The chain employs TRBV7-8 and TRBJ1-2, with 9 bases identical to TRBD1. This CDR3 comprises 15 residues. The germline V gene encodes CDR1 SGHVS and CDR2 FQNEAQ. The V gene end was trimmed by 5 bases and the J gene end by 4 bases; junction bases not matched to a gene: 8.

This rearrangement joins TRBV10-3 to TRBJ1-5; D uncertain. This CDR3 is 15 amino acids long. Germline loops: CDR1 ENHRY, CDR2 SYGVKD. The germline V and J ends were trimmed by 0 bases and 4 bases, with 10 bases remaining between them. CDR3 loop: CAISESGSTNQPQHF. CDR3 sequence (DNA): TGTGCCATCAGTGAGTCCGGGAGTACTAATCAGCCCCAGCATTTT.

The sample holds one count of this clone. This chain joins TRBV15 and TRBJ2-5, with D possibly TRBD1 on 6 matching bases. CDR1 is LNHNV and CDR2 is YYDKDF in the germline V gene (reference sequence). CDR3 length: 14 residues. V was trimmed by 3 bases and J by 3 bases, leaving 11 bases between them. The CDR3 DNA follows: TGTGCCACCAGCAGGGCTGGACAGAAAGAGACCCAGTACTTC. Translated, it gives CATSRAGQKETQYF.

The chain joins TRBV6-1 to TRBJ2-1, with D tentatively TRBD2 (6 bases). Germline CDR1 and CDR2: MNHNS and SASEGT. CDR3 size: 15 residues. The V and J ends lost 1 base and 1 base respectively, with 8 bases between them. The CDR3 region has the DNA TGTGCCAGCAGTGAAGGGGCGGGATCCTACAATGAGCAGTTCTTC. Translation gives CASSEGAGSYNEQFF.

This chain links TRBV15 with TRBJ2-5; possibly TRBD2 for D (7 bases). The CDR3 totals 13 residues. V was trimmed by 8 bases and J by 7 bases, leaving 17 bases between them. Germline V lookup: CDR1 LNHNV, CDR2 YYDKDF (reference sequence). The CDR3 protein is CATWTAGLATQYF. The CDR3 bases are TGTGCCACCTGGACAGCGGGATTGGCGACCCAGTACTTC.